Listed here are 25 T cell receptor beta chains from one sample, sequenced in a study of blood T cell repertoires in COVID-19. The table came from immunoSEQ multiplex PCR; TCRdb's copy has only in-frame clones and leaves some out. The sample shows 250,000 to 400,000 clones, 85% of them seen only once. The sequenced sample was PBMCs or T cells enriched from blood (not recorded which). Receptors originate from a woman aged 30 to 39 who had been exposed to COVID-19.

The genes are TRBV6-6 and TRBJ2-3, with TRBD2 identical over 10 bases. This CDR3 spans 15 amino acids. The V gene's germline CDR1 is MNHNY and CDR2 SVGAGI (reference sequence). J lost 3 bases, V lost 6 bases, and 6 bases had no gene match. The CDR3 DNA follows: TGTGCCAGCAGAACCGGGACTAGCGAGACAGATACGCAGTATTTT. The encoded protein is CASRTGTSETDTQYF.

The rearrangement links TRBV7-2 to TRBJ2-1; 10 bases agree with TRBD2. V trimming: 3 bases; J trimming: 7 bases; junction bases outside the gene matches: 6. The CDR3 contains 15 residues. Germline lookup yields CDR1 SGHTA and CDR2 FQGNSA. As DNA, the CDR3 is TGTGCCAGCAGCTTGTCCGGGACTAGCGTTAATGAGCAGTTCTTC. The encoded protein is CASSLSGTSVNEQFF. Full variable domain (outside the CDR3, taken from reference TRBV7-2 and TRBJ2-1): GAGVSQSPSNKVTEKGKDVELRCDPISGHTALYWYRQSLGQGLEFLIYFQGNSAPDKSGLPSDRFSAERTGGSVSTLTIQRTQQEDSAVYLCASSLSGTSVNEQFFGPGTRLTVL.

The CDR3 is CASSSRDRGRKFGYGYTF. The CDR3 DNA reads TGTGCCAGCAGTTCCCGGGACAGGGGGCGAAAATTCGGGTATGGCTACACCTTC. V usage is TRBV27 and J usage is TRBJ1-2; 12 nucleotides agree with TRBD1. Germline values: CDR1 MNHEY, CDR2 SMNVEV (reference sequence). The V segment lost 4 bases and the J segment 5 bases; nucleotides outside the gene matches: 14. The CDR3 is 18 residues long.

The chain links TRBV11-2 to TRBJ1-1, with a weak D call TRBD1 (5 bases). There are 11 residues in the CDR3. V lost 6 bases, J lost 8 bases, and 10 bases lay in between. Germline assignment: CDR1 SGHAT and CDR2 FQNNGV. CDR3 coding DNA: TGTGCCAGCAGGCAGGGTGTCGAAGCTTTCTTT. This gives the protein CASRQGVEAFF. The whole variable domain, remainder taken from reference TRBV11-2 and TRBJ1-1, is EAGVAQSPRYKIIEKRQSVAFWCNPISGHATLYWYQQILGQGPKLLIQFQNNGVVDDSQLPKDRFSAERLKGVDSTLKIQPAKLEDSAVYLCASRQGVEAFFGQGTRLTVV.

In this sample, this clone turned up many times. In DNA, the CDR3 is TGTGCCAGCAGCTTAAGAGTGGGAGGCGGGGGGGCCACCGGGGAGCTGTTTTTT. Translation gives CASSLRVGGGGATGELFF. The rearrangement links TRBV7-2 to TRBJ2-2, with 9 bases fitting TRBD2. The germline gives CDR1 SGHTA, CDR2 FQGNSA. The CDR3 sequence is 18 residues long. The V and J ends lost 2 bases and 4 bases, in that order; junction bases with no gene match: 11.

This clone has a handful of counts. The CDR3 sequence is CASSQDPGHNQPQHF. The CDR3 bases are TGCGCCAGCAGCCAAGACCCGGGACACAATCAGCCCCAGCATTTT. The chain links TRBV4-3 to TRBJ1-5, with D possibly matching TRBD1 (6 bases). The CDR3 loop spans 15 amino acids. The V end lost 0 bases, the J end lost 3 bases, and 9 bases lay between the germline ends. Germline V gene data show CDR1 as LGHNA and CDR2 as YSLEER.

The rearrangement joins TRBV28 to TRBJ1-3; possible D gene TRBD1, 6 bases. This CDR3 has 15 amino acids. The V and J ends lost 7 bases and 1 base respectively, with 14 bases between them. The V gene's germline CDR1 is MDHEN and CDR2 SYDVKM. The CDR3 DNA sequence: TGTGCCAGCACTCTTACGACAGGTTCTGGAAACACCATATATTTT. Amino acid sequence: CASTLTTGSGNTIYF. Full variable domain (outside the CDR3, taken from reference TRBV28 and TRBJ1-3): DVKVTQSSRYLVKRTGEKVFLECVQDMDHENMFWYRQDPGLGLRLIYFSYDVKMKEKGDIPEGYSVSREKKERFSLILESASTNQTSMYLCASTLTTGSGNTIYFGEGSWLTVV.

The V call is TRBV2, the J call TRBJ1-4; TRBD1 is a possible D gene (5 bases). CDR3 length equals 14 residues. CDR1 and CDR2 (germline): SNHLY, FYNNEI. With 8 bases removed from V and 0 bases from J, the gap between germline ends came to 10 bases. CDR3 loop: CASGGGPTNEKLFF. CDR3 DNA sequence: TGTGCCAGCGGGGGGGGACCAACTAATGAAAAACTGTTTTTT.

The chain links TRBV2 to TRBJ2-3, with 7 bases that match TRBD1. The CDR3 covers 14 residues. After removal of 6 bases from V and 2 bases from J, the junction contained 5 bases not matched to a gene. Germline V gives CDR1 SNHLY, CDR2 FYNNEI. In DNA, the CDR3 is TGTGCCAGCAGACCAGGGGGATCCACAGATACGCAGTATTTT. Encoded protein: CASRPGGSTDTQYF.

The J gene is TRBJ1-2, the V gene TRBV6-1, with 7 positions matching TRBD1. CDR1 is MNHNS and CDR2 is SASEGT in the germline V gene. This CDR3 region has 14 residues. The V segment lost 2 bases and the J segment 4 bases; nucleotides outside the gene matches: 4. The CDR3 coding sequence is TGTGCCAGCAGTGAACTAGACAGGGTCTATGGCTACACCTTC. It codes for CASSELDRVYGYTF.

A few counts support this clone. The genes are TRBV6-2 or TRBV6-3 and TRBJ1-1; 7 bases agree with TRBD1. The CDR3 consists of 13 residues. Germline lookup yields CDR1 MNHEY and CDR2 SVGEGT. Trimming cost V 2 bases and J 5 bases; bases outside gene matches: 2. The CDR3 spells CASSYPGGTEAFF. The CDR3 DNA sequence: TGTGCCAGCAGTTACCCAGGGGGGACTGAAGCTTTCTTT.

The genes are TRBV6-2 or TRBV6-3 and TRBJ1-2; 7 bases agree with TRBD1. This CDR3 contains 16 residues. After removal of 6 bases from V and 3 bases from J, the junction contained 13 bases not matched to a gene. The germline gives CDR1 MNHEY, CDR2 SVGEGT. CDR3 amino acids: CASSRPSRGLYYGYTF. DNA for the CDR3: TGTGCCAGCAGCCGGCCTAGCAGGGGGTTATACTATGGCTACACCTTC.

The V gene is TRBV2, the J gene TRBJ2-7; 8 bases match TRBD2. This CDR3 contains 15 residues. V lost 6 bases, J lost 2 bases, and 9 bases stayed unmatched. The germline V gene has CDR1 SNHLY and CDR2 FYNNEI. The CDR3 nucleotides are TGTGCCAGCAGGCAATCTAGCGGGTCTACCTACGAGCAGTACTTC. It is translated as CASRQSSGSTYEQYF.

V is TRBV9 and J is TRBJ2-3, with D tentatively TRBD2 (6 bases). Per the germline V gene, CDR1 is SGDLS and CDR2 is YYNGEE. The V gene lost 4 bases and the J gene lost 6 bases, with 24 bases spanning the gap. This CDR3 region has 17 residues. The CDR3 DNA reads as TGTGCCAGCAGCCACCCCACCCTCCGGGAGTTCTCCGATACGCAGTATTTT. This gives the protein CASSHPTLREFSDTQYF.

V usage is TRBV28 and J usage is TRBJ1-2; D gene uncertain. The CDR3 spans 14 residues. Germline V gene data show CDR1 as MDHEN and CDR2 as SYDVKM. The ends were cut back, 1 base at V and 3 bases at J, with 9 bases in the middle. The CDR3 coding sequence is TGTGCCAGCAGTTTATCAGTGCTCGACTATGGCTACACCTTC. Its protein product is CASSLSVLDYGYTF.

V usage is TRBV7-9 and J usage is TRBJ2-5; D is uncertain. The CDR3 sequence is 13 residues long. V was cut by 1 base and J by 5 bases, with 8 bases left in between. In germline, CDR1 is SEHNR, CDR2 FQNEAQ (reference sequence). CDR3 sequence (DNA): TGTGCCAGCAGCTTAGTATCCGGGGAGACCCAGTACTTC. This sequence encodes CASSLVSGETQYF.

V usage is TRBV1 and J usage is TRBJ2-5; the table calls TRBD2, which could not be checked here. TRBV1 is reported as a pseudogene. CDR3 length: 17 residues. The CDR3 spells CTSSQAGGDREGETQYF. As DNA, the CDR3 is TGCACCAGCAGCCAAGCGGGAGGGGACCGGGAGGGAGAGACCCAGTACTTC.

The chain links TRBV5-1 to TRBJ2-7, with 7 bases fitting TRBD2. The V and J ends lost 7 bases and 2 bases, in that order; junction bases with no gene match: 18. From germline, CDR1 is SGHRS and CDR2 YFSETQ. The CDR3 consists of 17 residues. In DNA form, the CDR3 reads TGCGCCAGCGGGTTCGCGGGTCGTTCAGCGGGGACCTACGAGCAGTACTTC. Protein: CASGFAGRSAGTYEQYF.

The chain employs TRBV7-9 and TRBJ2-7; 12 bases are a match to TRBD2. V gave up 1 base and J gave up 5 bases; unmatched junction bases: 12. There are 18 residues in the CDR3. The germline gives CDR1 SEHNR, CDR2 FQNEAQ (reference sequence). CDR3 sequence (DNA): TGTGCCAGCAGCTTAGGGGCTAGCGGGAGGGCCAGGATCCACGAGCAGTACTTC. Encoded protein: CASSLGASGRARIHEQYF.

The V and J genes are TRBV6-1 and TRBJ1-2; 8 bases are shared with TRBD1. J gave up 7 bases and V 1 base, and 5 bases lay outside the gene matches. The CDR3 loop spans 14 amino acids. Germline lookup yields CDR1 MNHNS and CDR2 SASEGT. The CDR3 nucleotides are TGTGCCAGCAGTGAAGTCAGGGGGCGTCTTGGCTACACCTTC. Translation gives CASSEVRGRLGYTF.

This chain uses TRBV4-1 with TRBJ1-3, with 7 bases identical to TRBD1. The germline V gene has CDR1 MGHRA and CDR2 YSYEKL. CDR3 length: 15 residues. The V and J ends lost 3 bases and 3 bases, in that order; junction bases with no gene match: 5. The CDR3 DNA is TGCGCCAGCAGCCACCTACAGGGGAATGGAAACACCATATATTTT. Its protein product is CASSHLQGNGNTIYF.

Here the CDR3 DNA reads TGTGCCAGCCGGGCAGGACAGGGGGCCGCTGAAGCTTTCTTT. Protein sequence: CASRAGQGAAEAFF. The chain employs TRBV2 and TRBJ1-1; TRBD1 agrees at 11 bases. CDR3 length equals 14 residues. V lost 8 bases and J lost 6; bases outside the gene matches: 8. Per the germline V gene, CDR1 is SNHLY and CDR2 is FYNNEI.

This chain connects TRBV12-3 or TRBV12-4 to TRBJ2-7, with 7 bases identical to TRBD1. Germline trimming cut 10 bases from V and 2 bases from J; bases unmatched to any gene: 8. The length of the CDR3 is 13 residues. CDR3 sequence: CATSTGIPYEQYF. The CDR3 nucleotides read TGTGCCACTTCGACAGGGATTCCCTACGAGCAGTACTTC.

The V and J genes are TRBV5-4 and TRBJ1-2; the D gene is possibly TRBD1 (6 bases). This CDR3 contains 14 residues. V lost 1 base, J lost 6 bases, and 13 bases lay in between. Germline V gene sequence: CDR1 SGHNT, CDR2 YYREEE (reference sequence). In nucleotides, the CDR3 is TGTGCCAGCAGCTTGACAGGGTACGATCATGGCTACACCTTC. It is translated as CASSLTGYDHGYTF.

The chain uses TRBV6-1 and TRBJ1-3, with TRBD1 identical over 8 bases. The junction had 8 bases not matched to a gene; V was cut back by 4 bases and J by 3 bases. The CDR3 contains 16 residues. CDR1 is MNHNS and CDR2 is SASEGT in the germline V gene. The CDR3 DNA sequence: TGTGCCAGCAGTGCTACCACAGGGGGTAATGGAAACACCATATATTTT. Amino acids: CASSATTGGNGNTIYF.